This T cell receptor (beta chain) was sequenced for a study of shared clonotypes between healthy human individuals. Study background: Per donor, three plates held CD4 naive cells, three held CD4 memory, two held CD8 naive and one held CD8 memory.

Study-wide points: Larger estimated richness was generally seen in naive subsets than in memory subsets. The small donor group covered limited genetic and exposure diversity. Generation of non-shared clonotypes was less probable than generation of clonotypes shared by all four donors.

Notes on this clone: The antigen remains undetermined. Other DNA sequences in this specimen translate into the identical CDR3.

J gave up 4 bases and V 2 bases, and 4 bases lay outside the gene matches. The length of the CDR3 is 14 residues. CDR1 is LNHDA and CDR2 is SQIVND in the germline V gene (reference sequence). Sequenced by immunoSEQ multiplex PCR; TCRdb stores in-frame clones only, minus some. The sample lists 2 million to 3 million clones, 80% to 95% seen once, with around 0.37% in the top ten. This sequence was found in a man aged 18 to 35 in good health. Some clones in this sample may be carry-over from other donors' samples. The chain combines TRBV19 with TRBJ2-5; TRBD2 aligns across 7 bases. Sequences were obtained from naive CD4+ T cells from PBMCs. The subset: CD45RA+ positively selected. CDR3 region: CASSIRSSGETQYF. In nucleotides, the CDR3 is TGTGCCAGTAGTATAAGGTCTAGCGGAGAGACCCAGTACTTC.